The clone carrying this T cell receptor beta chain was detected only a few times. This specimen comes from a study of blood T cell repertoires in COVID-19. Across the study: T cells, B-cell-depleted T cells, or PBMCs supplied cDNA or gDNA.

Participants, roughly 18 to 90 years old, spanned under 30 US areas. Grouping used clinical history reported by participants in a survey and questionnaire. Sequencing was performed with immunoSEQ multiplex PCR; in TCRdb, only in-frame clones are kept and a portion is missing. The sample includes about 280,000 clones, almost 90% of them seen just once. The CDR3 loop spans 14 amino acids. Trimming took 3 bases from V and 5 from J, leaving 13 bases between them. Germline values: CDR1 GTSNPN, CDR2 SVGIG (reference sequence). This sequence was found in a woman between 18 and 30 years old with acute COVID-19. The chain is built from TRBV30 and TRBJ1-4; weak D call: TRBD1 (6 bases). Sample: PBMCs or T cells enriched from blood (not recorded which). The chain's CDR3 is CAWSPGHGNEKLFF. As DNA, the CDR3 is TGTGCCTGGAGCCCGGGACACGGGAATGAAAAACTGTTTTTT.